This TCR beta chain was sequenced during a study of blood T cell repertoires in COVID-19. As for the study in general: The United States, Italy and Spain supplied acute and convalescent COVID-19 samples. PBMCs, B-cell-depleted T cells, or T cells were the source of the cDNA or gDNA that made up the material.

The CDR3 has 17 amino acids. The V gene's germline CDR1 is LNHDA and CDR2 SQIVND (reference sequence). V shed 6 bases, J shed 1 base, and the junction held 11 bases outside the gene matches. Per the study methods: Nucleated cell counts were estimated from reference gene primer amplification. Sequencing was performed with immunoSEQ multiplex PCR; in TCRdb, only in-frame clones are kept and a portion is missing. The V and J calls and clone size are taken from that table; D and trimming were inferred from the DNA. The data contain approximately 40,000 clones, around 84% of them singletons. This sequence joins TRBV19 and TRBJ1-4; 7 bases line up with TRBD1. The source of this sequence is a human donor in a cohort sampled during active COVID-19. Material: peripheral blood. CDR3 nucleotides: TGTGCCAGTAGATCTGGGCAGGGGGTCGAAACTAATGAAAAACTGTTTTTT. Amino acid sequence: CASRSGQGVETNEKLFF.